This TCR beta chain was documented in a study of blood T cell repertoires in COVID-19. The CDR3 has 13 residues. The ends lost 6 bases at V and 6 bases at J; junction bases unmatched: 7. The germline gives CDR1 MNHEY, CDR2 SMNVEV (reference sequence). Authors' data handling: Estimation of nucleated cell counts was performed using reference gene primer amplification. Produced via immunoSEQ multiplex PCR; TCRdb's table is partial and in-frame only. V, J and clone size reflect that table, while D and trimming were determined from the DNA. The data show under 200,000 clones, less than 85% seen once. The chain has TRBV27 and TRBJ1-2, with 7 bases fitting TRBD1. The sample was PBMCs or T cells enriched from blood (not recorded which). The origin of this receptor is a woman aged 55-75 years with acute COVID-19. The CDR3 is CASRAGGRNGYTF. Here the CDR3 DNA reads TGTGCCAGCAGGGCAGGGGGTAGGAATGGCTACACCTTC.